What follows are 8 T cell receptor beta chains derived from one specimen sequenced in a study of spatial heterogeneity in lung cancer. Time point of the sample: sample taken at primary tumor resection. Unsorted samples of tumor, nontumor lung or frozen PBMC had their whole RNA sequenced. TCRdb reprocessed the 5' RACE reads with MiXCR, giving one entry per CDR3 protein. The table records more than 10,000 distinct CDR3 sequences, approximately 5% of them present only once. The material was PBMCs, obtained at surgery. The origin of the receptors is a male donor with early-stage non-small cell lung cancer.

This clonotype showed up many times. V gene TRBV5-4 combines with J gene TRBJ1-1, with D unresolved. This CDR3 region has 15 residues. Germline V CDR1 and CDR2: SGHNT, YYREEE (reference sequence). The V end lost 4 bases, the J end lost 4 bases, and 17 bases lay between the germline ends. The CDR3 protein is CASSPDTIRITEAFF. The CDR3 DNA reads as TGTGCCAGCAGCCCGGATACGATACGGATCACTGAAGCTTTCTTT.

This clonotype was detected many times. CDR3 sequence (DNA): TGCAGCGTTGACAGGGGGCTAGGGGAGCTGTTTTTT. Its protein product is CSVDRGLGELFF. The J gene is TRBJ2-2, the V gene TRBV29-1; 8 positions match TRBD1. The V gene's germline CDR1 is SQVTM and CDR2 ANQGSEA. The CDR3 spans 12 residues. V shed 3 bases and J 8 bases; nucleotides not matched to a gene: 2.

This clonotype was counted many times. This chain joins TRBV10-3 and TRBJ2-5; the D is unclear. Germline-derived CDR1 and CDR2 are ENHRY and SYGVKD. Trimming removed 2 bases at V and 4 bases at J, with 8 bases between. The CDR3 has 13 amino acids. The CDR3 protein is CAISEIERETQYF. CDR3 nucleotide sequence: TGTGCCATCAGTGAGATAGAGCGAGAGACCCAGTACTTC.

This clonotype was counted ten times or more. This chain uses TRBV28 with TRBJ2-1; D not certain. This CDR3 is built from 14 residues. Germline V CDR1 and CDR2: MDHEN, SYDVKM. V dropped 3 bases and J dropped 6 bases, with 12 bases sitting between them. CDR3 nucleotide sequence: TGTGCCAGCAGTTTGTCCAGGACCGGCAATGAGCAGTTCTTC. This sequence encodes CASSLSRTGNEQFF.

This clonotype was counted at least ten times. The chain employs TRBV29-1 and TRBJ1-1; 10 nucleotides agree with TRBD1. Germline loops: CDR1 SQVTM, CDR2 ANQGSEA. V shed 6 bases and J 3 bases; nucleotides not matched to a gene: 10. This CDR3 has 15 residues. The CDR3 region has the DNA TGCAGCGTAGACGTTACGGGACAGGGGTACACTGAAGCTTTCTTT. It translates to CSVDVTGQGYTEAFF.

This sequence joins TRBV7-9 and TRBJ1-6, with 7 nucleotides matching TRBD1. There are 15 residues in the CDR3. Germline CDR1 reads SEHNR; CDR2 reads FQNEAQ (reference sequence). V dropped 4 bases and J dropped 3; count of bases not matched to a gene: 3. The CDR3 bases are TGTGCCAGCAGCTCGAGACAGGGCTATAATTCACCCCTCCACTTT. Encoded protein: CASSSRQGYNSPLHF.

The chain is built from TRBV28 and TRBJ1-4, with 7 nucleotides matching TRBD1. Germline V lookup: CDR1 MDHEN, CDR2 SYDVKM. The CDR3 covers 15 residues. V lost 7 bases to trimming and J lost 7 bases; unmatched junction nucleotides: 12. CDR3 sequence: CASTAARAGGEKLFF. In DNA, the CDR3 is TGTGCCAGCACCGCGGCTCGGGCAGGGGGTGAAAAACTGTTTTTT.

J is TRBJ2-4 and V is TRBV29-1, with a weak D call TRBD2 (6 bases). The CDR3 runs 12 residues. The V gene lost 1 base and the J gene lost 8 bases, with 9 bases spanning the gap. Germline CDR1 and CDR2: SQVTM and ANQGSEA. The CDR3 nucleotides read TGCAGCGTTGAAGCGGGGGAGTACATTCAGTACTTC. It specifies CSVEAGEYIQYF.